The entry that follows covers one T cell receptor beta chain sequence. The germline CDR1 and CDR2 sequences are MNHEY and SMNVEV (reference sequence). The CDR3 covers 11 residues. The ends lost 6 bases at V and 9 bases at J; junction bases unmatched: 3. These data are taken from a study of blood T cell repertoires in COVID-19. Only in-frame clones appear in the TCRdb table, and some are missing; sequencing was by immunoSEQ multiplex PCR. The data hold some 150,000 clones, with approximately 84% observed a single time. This clonotype was obtained from a human donor with acute or convalescent COVID-19. The donor label of this sample is uncertain. Input material: peripheral blood. This chain connects TRBV27 to TRBJ2-3; the match to TRBD1 covers 7 bases. The CDR3 nucleotides are TGTGCCAGCAGCCTGACAGGGACGCAGTATTTT. It codes for CASSLTGTQYF.